This T cell receptor (beta chain) originates from a study of blood T cell repertoires in COVID-19. Study information: COVID-19 samples collected from the United States, Italy and Spain covered acute and convalescent phases. Nucleic acid was either cDNA or gDNA, and it came from T cells, B-cell-depleted T cells, or PBMCs.

In the study's own analysis: Reference gene primer amplification gave estimated nucleated cell counts. The method was immunoSEQ multiplex PCR; TCRdb's version includes in-frame clones alone and lacks a portion of them. That table supplies the V and J calls and clone size; D and trimming were determined from the DNA. The table has 170,000 or so clones, 75% to 80% seen once. This clone occurred once. Germline CDR1 reads SGHTS; CDR2 reads YDEGEE. With V trimmed by 2 bases and J by 2 bases, 5 bases remained unmatched. The CDR3 covers 15 residues. The chain employs TRBV5-8 and TRBJ2-3; 7 bases match TRBD1. Sequenced sample: peripheral blood. The sequence came from a woman in her 70s with acute or convalescent COVID-19. The CDR3 coding sequence is TGTGCCAGCAGCTTTTACAGGGGTTCCACAGATACGCAGTATTTT. This encodes CASSFYRGSTDTQYF. The variable domain in full, completed from reference TRBV5-8 and TRBJ2-3, reads EAGVTQSPTHLIKTRGQQATLRCSPISGHTSVYWYQQALGLGLQFLLWYDEGEERNRGNFPPRFSGRQFPNYSSELNVNALELEDSALYLCASSFYRGSTDTQYFGPGTRLTVL.